Below are 3 T cell receptor beta chains sequenced from a single sample in a study of control samples from healthy donors and cancer patients. Libraries were prepared by immunoSEQ multiplex PCR; TCRdb keeps only in-frame clonotypes and omits some of them. The table lists 150,000 to 200,000 clones, 70% to 90% of them singletons. The source material was blood. The receptors were gathered from a man in his thirties or forties in good health.

J is TRBJ1-2 and V is TRBV14, with D perhaps TRBD1 (5 bases). There are 13 residues in the CDR3. The V and J ends lost 4 bases and 6 bases respectively, with 12 bases between them. From germline, CDR1 is SGHDN and CDR2 FVKESK. CDR3 sequence reads: CASSPLRGDGYTF. The CDR3 coding sequence is TGTGCCAGCAGCCCCTTACGGGGGGATGGCTACACCTTC.

The rearrangement uses TRBV10-3 and TRBJ2-2; a possible D gene is TRBD1 (5 bases). Per germline, CDR1 ENHRY and CDR2 SYGVKD. V lost 6 bases and J lost 0, with 20 bases in between. The CDR3 has 18 residues. Here the CDR3 DNA reads TGTGCCATCAGCGCCCCCCTGGACACGAGTGCGAACACCGGGGAGCTGTTTTTT. This encodes CAISAPLDTSANTGELFF.

This chain links TRBV7-9 with TRBJ2-6; perhaps TRBD1 as D (7 bases). Deletions cut 4 bases from V and 9 bases from J, with 16 bases between. Germline CDR1 reads SEHNR; CDR2 reads FQNEAQ (reference sequence). The CDR3 is made up of 15 amino acids. The CDR3 DNA sequence: TGTGCCAGCAGCTCGCGGGACAGAAATATCAACGTCCTGACTTTC. This gives the protein CASSSRDRNINVLTF. The full variable domain, its missing parts supplied by reference TRBV7-9 and TRBJ2-6, is DTGVSQNPRHKITKRGQNVTFRCDPISEHNRLYWYRQTLGQGPEFLTYFQNEAQLEKSRLLSDRFSAERPKGSFSTLEIQRTEQGDSAMYLCASSSRDRNINVLTFGAGSRLTVL.